This T cell receptor (beta chain) was captured in a study of shared clonotypes between healthy human individuals (dated by TCRdb to the early 2020s). Regarding the study in general: A couple of women and three men aged 18 to 49 years were included in the cohort. Per donor, leukapheresis produced somewhere between about 0.85 and 10 billion PBMCs. To estimate repertoire size and how much clonotype sharing occurs between individuals, the study deeply sequenced the blood TCR repertoires of 4 to 6 healthy adults. For each donor, CD4 naive and CD4 memory were each run on three plates, CD8 naive on two plates, and CD8 memory on one plate. Libraries were prepared and TCR repertoires were sequenced by different laboratories using diverse techniques, in order to increase sequencing depth and limit assay-specific biases.

The donors were healthy, HIV-negative adults who had no recently reported acute infections or vaccinations. Every donor was a Caucasian adult residing in Nashville, Tennessee, USA. CD4+ T cells were enriched by magnetic negative selection, after which naive cells were positively selected on CD45RA and the negative fraction was taken as the memory subset. After blood collection by leukapheresis, PBMCs were isolated using Ficoll-Histopaque density gradient centrifugation and then cryopreserved in the vapor phase of liquid nitrogen. Analytical flow cytometry was used to check the purity and quantity of every magnetically sorted T cell population. Genomic DNA was isolated from each sorted fraction and quantified by UV absorbance on a Nanodrop 2000c. Concerning this clone itself: Its binding antigen is unknown. No base quality values were provided; no much bigger clone lies one nucleotide off.

Using the deep immunoSEQ assay, multiplex PCR amplified TCR CDR3 regions from genomic DNA. Extracted genomic DNA from each cell subset was spread evenly across all wells of several immunoSEQ 96-well plates, with each plate serving as a replicate. For sorted subsets, roughly 200 ng genomic DNA, equal to about 30,000 T cell genomes, was loaded into each replicate PCR. Purified libraries were measured with a Qubit 3.0 fluorometer, size-checked on a Bioanalyzer 2100, and measured again with the KAPA Library Quantification kit. Each immunoSEQ 96-well plate was sequenced on its own single-read 150-cycle Illumina NextSeq 550 flow cell. In the source study's methods: Because only junctional sequences without quality scores were contained in the immunoSEQ output, filtering matching that applied to full-length reads could not be performed. Sequences were annotated with PyIR, a Python wrapper for IgBLAST v1.9, using IMGT germline references to assign V/J genes and CDR3. Reads were removed for weak V/J assignments (E-value above 1e-6), missing CDR3, stop codons, out-of-frame junctions, or ambiguous translated residues. V3J clonotypes were defined as sequences sharing the same inferred V gene, J gene, and CDR3 amino acid sequence. To compute the percentage overlap between repertoires, the number of shared unique clonotypes was divided by the size of the smaller repertoire. Richness of each repertoire was evaluated using RTK rarefaction, the Chao1 estimator, and Recon v2.1 estimates of unobserved clonotypes. Generation probabilities for all TCRbeta clonotypes obtained by the gDNA method from four donors were computed using OLGA. In TCRdb, the immuneACCESS table is reduced to in-frame sequences with V and J assigned. These tables do not hold every clone; where another copy was compared, an unresolved V gene accounts for under half, and the others remain unexplained. Clone size and the V and J calls come from that table; the DNA yielded D and trimming. Present in this sample are about 2.4 million clones, more than 85% of which were seen just once. Around 0.4% of the sample is held by the ten biggest clonotypes.

The V end loses 10 bases and the J end loses 1 base, and a stretch of 16 bases separates them. The cysteine opens and the phenylalanine closes a CDR3 of 14 amino acids. Of all the DNA, just the CDR3 is kept, 42 bases in frame from base 1. The CDR1 and CDR2 encoded by the germline V gene (reference sequence) are LNHDA and SQIVND. Summary of the overall study and its limitations: Based on pairwise subsampling, the degree of clonotype sharing among donors was expected to be affected by sequencing depth. Naive subsets generally had larger estimated clonotype richness than memory subsets. When a few donors were compared, the shared fraction of clonotypes was about 5% for naive CD4, 3% to 4% for naive CD8, 2.3% for memory CD4, and roughly 0.4% for memory CD8. Clonotypes shared by all four sorted-subset donors showed higher generation probabilities than non-shared clonotypes. The small number of donors limited the genetic and exposure-history diversity represented. Even with the large sequencing depth, rarefaction of the sorted-subset datasets indicated that sequencing was incomplete. Sampling was restricted to blood, and TCR repertoires in tissue are likely to differ from TCR repertoires in blood.

The chain is made from TRBV19 and TRBJ2-5, with a weak D call of TRBD1 (5 bases match). Sample: naive CD4+ T cells from PBMCs. What this sample's cell subset or site label stands for: CD45RA+ positively selected. This receptor was taken from a man younger than 30 in good health. Some clones in this sample may be carry-over from other donors' samples. The nucleotides are TGTGCCACCAGGGCAGGAGATACCCAAGAGACCCAGTACTTC. This encodes CATRAGDTQETQYF.